This TCR beta chain appears in the sequencing data of a study of post-analysis software for immune sequencing data. Unique-molecular-identifier-tagged TCR beta cDNA libraries were used. TCRdb re-derived calls from the PCR reads in MiXCR, one entry per CDR3 protein. The profile covers hundreds of thousands of distinct CDR3 sequences, with roughly 40% appearing a single time and approximately 7.1% taken by the ten largest. The sequenced sample consisted of blood. This clonotype originated in a girl aged 2 to 9 with multiple sclerosis.

The CDR3 DNA reads as TGTGCCAGCAACAGCAGGGGGGGGGTCTACAATGAGCAGTTCTTC. It codes for CASNSRGGVYNEQFF. V and J are TRBV7-2 and TRBJ2-1; D assignment may be TRBD1 or TRBD2 (7 bases each). Between the trimmed V and J ends, which lost 7 bases and 3 bases, there was a span of 16 bases. Germline lookup yields CDR1 SGHTA and CDR2 FQGNSA. The CDR3 is 15 amino acids.